Below, 29 T cell receptor beta chains from the same sample are listed, as sequenced in a study of shared clonotypes between healthy human individuals (dated by TCRdb to about 2020). Libraries were prepared through the immunoSEQ multiplex PCR assay. Here the immuneACCESS table is served through TCRdb, limited to in-frame sequences with V and J called. Missing clones are a known gap in these copies; in checked studies unresolved V genes cover under half, and the rest lacks a known reason. In this sample the table shows 500,000 to 700,000 clones, approximately 96% of which occur a single time. The ten largest clones take up about 0.11% of the sample. CD8 naive samples were CD45RO-negative cells positively selected for CCR7, giving a CD45RA+CCR7+ population that excluded TemRA cells. The source material was naive CD8+ T cells sorted from blood. Read against the paper, the sample's cell subset or site label means: CD45RA+CCR7+. These receptors originate from a woman aged 25 to 45 in good health.

V is TRBV5-6 and J is TRBJ2-7; 7 bases are a match to TRBD2. The CDR3 is made up of 15 amino acids. Germline loops: CDR1 SGHDT, CDR2 YYEEEE. The trim removed 0 bases at V and 2 bases at J, leaving 5 bases unmatched. This chain's CDR3 is CASSLVSSGPYEQYF. The CDR3 DNA sequence: TGTGCCAGCAGCTTGGTGTCTAGCGGCCCCTACGAGCAGTACTTC.

V is TRBV9 and J is TRBJ2-3; the D gene is possibly TRBD2 (5 bases). V was clipped by 0 bases and J by 5 bases, with 19 bases between them. The CDR3 totals 17 residues. Germline assignment: CDR1 SGDLS and CDR2 YYNGEE. The CDR3 spells CASSVGVGLRVGDTQYF. The CDR3 DNA reads as TGTGCCAGCAGCGTAGGCGTGGGTTTGCGGGTCGGAGATACGCAGTATTTT.

The chain carries TRBV28 and TRBJ1-1; a weak D match, TRBD1 (5 bases). Germline CDR1 reads MDHEN; CDR2 reads SYDVKM. V shed 3 bases and J shed 0 bases, with 17 bases lying between them. The CDR3 is 17 amino acids. CDR3 region: CASSLGPFPDLNTEAFF. Written as DNA, the CDR3 is TGTGCCAGCAGTTTGGGGCCATTTCCGGACCTGAACACTGAAGCTTTCTTT.

The chain is built from TRBV6-4 and TRBJ2-7; D unresolved. The CDR3 consists of 13 residues. Germline values: CDR1 MRHNA, CDR2 SNTAGT. V was trimmed by 0 bases and J by 0 bases, leaving 3 bases between them. The CDR3 nucleotides are TGTGCCAGCAGTGACTCCTACTCCTACGAGCAGTACTTC. Translated, it gives CASSDSYSYEQYF.

The chain links TRBV10-3 to TRBJ2-6; 7 nucleotides align to TRBD2. Germline loops: CDR1 ENHRY, CDR2 SYGVKD. The junction had 3 bases not matched to a gene; V was cut back by 4 bases and J by 3 bases. The length of the CDR3 is 15 residues. The CDR3 bases are TGTGCCATCAGTGTAGGGAGGGATGGGGCCAACGTCCTGACTTTC. It specifies CAISVGRDGANVLTF.

The rearrangement links TRBV6-1 to TRBJ2-5, with 7 bases matching TRBD1. This CDR3 region has 14 residues. V shed 1 base, J shed 4 bases, and the junction held 3 bases outside the gene matches. The V gene's germline CDR1 is MNHNS and CDR2 SASEGT. CDR3 nucleotide sequence: TGTGCCAGCAGTGAAGAGGGGGCGGGAGAGACCCAGTACTTC. It codes for CASSEEGAGETQYF.

CDR3 DNA sequence: TGCGCCAGCAGTTCAGGGGCTGCCTACGAGCAGTACTTC. It is translated as CASSSGAAYEQYF. The chain joins TRBV10-2 to TRBJ2-7; TRBD1 is a possible D gene (6 bases). Trimming took 5 bases from V and 2 from J, leaving 10 bases between them. This CDR3 is built from 13 residues. CDR1 is WSHSY and CDR2 is SAAADI in the germline V gene.

The genes are TRBV7-9 and TRBJ1-1; D uncertain. Germline CDR1 and CDR2: SEHNR and FQNEAQ (reference sequence). V lost 5 bases and J lost 0, with 7 bases in between. The CDR3 is 13 residues long. The CDR3, as DNA: TGTGCCAGCAGCGTCTCAGTGAACACTGAAGCTTTCTTT. Translation: CASSVSVNTEAFF. Supplemented by reference TRBV7-9 and TRBJ1-1, the full variable domain reads DTGVSQNPRHKITKRGQNVTFRCDPISEHNRLYWYRQTLGQGPEFLTYFQNEAQLEKSRLLSDRFSAERPKGSFSTLEIQRTEQGDSAMYLCASSVSVNTEAFFGQGTRLTVV.

The chain couples TRBV6-5 to TRBJ1-3; D uncertain. The length of the CDR3 is 14 residues. Germline values: CDR1 MNHEY, CDR2 SVGAGI. With 2 bases removed from V and 0 bases from J, the gap between germline ends came to 5 bases. CDR3 loop: CASSYDFSGNTIYF. CDR3 DNA sequence: TGTGCCAGCAGTTACGACTTCTCTGGAAACACCATATATTTT.

A note on this clone: At one boundary the junction diverges from the germline segment, which might be a read error. The chain joins TRBV28 to TRBJ2-5; 8 bases are a match to TRBD1. The CDR3 length is 14 residues. The germline CDR1 and CDR2 sequences are MDHEN and SYDVKM. The CDR3 DNA follows: TGTGCCAGCAGTCTATGGACAGGGATGGAGACCCAGTACTTC. This encodes CASSLWTGMETQYF.

The J gene is TRBJ2-1, the V gene TRBV7-6; no firm D call. Trimming took off 5 bases at V and 2 bases at J, with 13 bases between the two ends. Germline CDR1 and CDR2: SGHVS and FNYEAQ. CDR3 size: 15 residues. The CDR3 region is CASSADGAPYNEQFF. The CDR3 DNA is TGTGCCAGCAGCGCCGACGGCGCACCCTACAATGAGCAGTTCTTC.

V gene TRBV28 combines with J gene TRBJ2-7; D is perhaps TRBD1 (6 bases). The V and J ends lost 4 bases and 0 bases respectively, with 22 bases between them. In germline, CDR1 is MDHEN, CDR2 SYDVKM. This CDR3 has 18 residues. The DNA for the CDR3 is TGTGCCAGCAGTTCAGGGGTCATTAGGCGGATCGGCTCCTACGAGCAGTACTTC. Translation: CASSSGVIRRIGSYEQYF.

The chain uses TRBV28 and TRBJ2-1; 8 bases match TRBD2. The J segment lost 6 bases and the V segment lost 3 bases, leaving 7 bases of the junction unmatched. Germline CDR1 reads MDHEN; CDR2 reads SYDVKM. CDR3 length equals 15 residues. The CDR3: CASSFPAGGVNEQFF. CDR3 nucleotide sequence: TGTGCCAGCAGTTTCCCGGCGGGAGGTGTCAATGAGCAGTTCTTC.

The J gene is TRBJ1-2, the V gene TRBV6-5, with no clear D. Trimming pared 0 bases from V and 8 bases from J, leaving 13 bases between. The germline V gene encodes CDR1 MNHEY and CDR2 SVGAGI. The CDR3 is 14 amino acids. The CDR3 DNA reads as TGTGCCAGCAGTTACTCGAGTAGGGCTTCAGGCTACACCTTC. It yields the protein CASSYSSRASGYTF.

This chain connects TRBV5-8 to TRBJ2-4; no clear D gene. Germline values: CDR1 SGHTS, CDR2 YDEGEE. Trimming took 0 bases from V and 8 from J, leaving 12 bases between them. The CDR3 runs to 14 residues. The CDR3 protein is CASSLVPHRDIQYF. The CDR3 region has the DNA TGTGCCAGCAGCTTGGTCCCTCACCGGGACATTCAGTACTTC.

The J gene is TRBJ2-1, the V gene TRBV10-2, with 9 positions matching TRBD1. Trimming removed 9 bases from V and 4 bases from J; junction bases left unmatched: 7. The germline V gene has CDR1 WSHSY and CDR2 SAAADI. This CDR3 is 14 amino acids long. The CDR3 spells CASSPGQGYNEQFF. CDR3 in DNA: TGCGCCAGTTCTCCGGGACAGGGTTACAATGAGCAGTTCTTC.

The chain has TRBV28 and TRBJ2-7; D call uncertain. The CDR3 is made up of 15 amino acids. Germline V gene lookup returns CDR1 MDHEN and CDR2 SYDVKM. The V end lost 6 bases, the J end lost 0 bases, and 15 bases lay between the germline ends. CDR3 residues: CASSSDLASSYEQYF. As DNA, the CDR3 is TGTGCCAGCAGCTCCGATCTGGCCAGCTCCTACGAGCAGTACTTC.

The chain carries TRBV28 and TRBJ2-7; the D gene is possibly TRBD2 (5 bases). Germline CDR1 is MDHEN and CDR2 is SYDVKM. The CDR3 is 15 residues long. V was trimmed by 2 bases and J by 0 bases, leaving 11 bases between them. CDR3 protein: CASSLAGGSSYEQYF. CDR3 nucleotide sequence: TGTGCCAGCAGTTTAGCGGGCGGTTCCTCCTACGAGCAGTACTTC.

The chain couples TRBV19 to TRBJ2-7; 9 bases map to TRBD2. Trimming took 5 bases from V and 5 from J; bases not matched to a gene: 13. CDR1 is LNHDA and CDR2 is SQIVND in the germline V gene (reference sequence). This CDR3 is 16 amino acids long. The CDR3 spells CASSSRLTGTSNEQYF. CDR3 DNA sequence: TGTGCCAGTAGTTCCCGCCTGACCGGGACTAGCAACGAGCAGTACTTC.

V usage is TRBV4-1 and J usage is TRBJ2-5; D may be TRBD1 (7 bases). TRBJ2-7 matches the DNA end more closely, so the J call is doubtful. The CDR3 is 15 residues long. CDR1 and CDR2 (germline): MGHRA, YSYEKL. CDR3 DNA sequence: TGCGCCAGCAGTCCGGTGACAGGGAGGTCCTACGAGCAGTACTTC. It is translated as CASSPVTGRSYEQYF.

This clone was seen a few times. This chain uses TRBV28 with TRBJ1-1; D not resolved. The CDR3 is 14 amino acids. The V gene's germline CDR1 is MDHEN and CDR2 SYDVKM. V dropped 5 bases and J dropped 5 bases, with 15 bases sitting between them. Written as DNA, the CDR3 is TGTGCCAGCAGTCCTACCTTGGTTGGGACTGAAGCTTTCTTT. Translating it yields CASSPTLVGTEAFF. Full variable domain (remainder filled in from reference TRBV28 and TRBJ1-1): DVKVTQSSRYLVKRTGEKVFLECVQDMDHENMFWYRQDPGLGLRLIYFSYDVKMKEKGDIPEGYSVSREKKERFSLILESASTNQTSMYLCASSPTLVGTEAFFGQGTRLTVV.

This chain joins TRBV6-6 and TRBJ1-3; TRBD1 might be the D (6 bases). Germline CDR1 reads MNHNY; CDR2 reads SVGAGI (reference sequence). Trimming removed 2 bases at V and 4 bases at J, with 9 bases between. CDR3 length: 14 amino acids. CDR3 DNA: TGTGCCAGCAGTTACACAGGGACGGGAAACACCATATATTTT. Encoded protein: CASSYTGTGNTIYF.

The rearrangement links TRBV2 to TRBJ2-7; D not certain. Germline V gene data show CDR1 as SNHLY and CDR2 as FYNNEI. The CDR3 totals 14 residues. Trimming removed 4 bases from V and 0 bases from J, with 10 bases in between. Here the CDR3 reads CASSGLSSSYEQYF. CDR3 DNA sequence: TGTGCCAGCAGTGGATTATCCTCCTCCTACGAGCAGTACTTC.

The chain carries TRBV9 and TRBJ2-2, with 7 bases lining up with TRBD2. V was pared by 3 bases and J by 2 bases, with 10 bases of the junction left unmatched. Germline CDR1 reads SGDLS; CDR2 reads YYNGEE. This CDR3 is 17 amino acids long. CDR3 region: CASSAIAGRGNTGELFF. CDR3 coding DNA: TGTGCCAGCAGCGCCATCGCGGGGAGGGGAAACACCGGGGAGCTGTTTTTT.

The chain uses TRBV5-1 and TRBJ2-7; 7 nucleotides agree with TRBD1. J was trimmed by 7 bases and V by 0 bases; bases with no gene match: 1. Germline V gives CDR1 SGHRS, CDR2 YFSETQ. The CDR3 covers 12 residues. The CDR3 DNA is TGCGCCAGCAGCTTGGCGACAGGGGAGCAGTACTTC. Amino acid sequence: CASSLATGEQYF.

This clone was recorded once. The chain has TRBV6-6 and TRBJ2-1; TRBD2 matches 7 bases. Germline V gene data show CDR1 as MNHNY and CDR2 as SVGAGI (reference sequence). The CDR3 has 14 amino acids. V shed 2 bases, J shed 3 bases, and the junction held 1 base outside the gene matches. The CDR3 loop reads CASSYSGDYNEQFF. CDR3 sequence (DNA): TGTGCCAGCAGTTACAGCGGGGACTACAATGAGCAGTTCTTC.

This chain joins TRBV9 and TRBJ1-1; no clear D gene. V was trimmed by 0 bases and J by 3 bases, leaving 6 bases between them. CDR1 is SGDLS and CDR2 is YYNGEE in the germline V gene. This CDR3 comprises 13 residues. CDR3 region: CASSVEGYTEAFF. Written as DNA, the CDR3 is TGTGCCAGCAGCGTAGAAGGGTACACTGAAGCTTTCTTT.

The gene calls are TRBV2 and TRBJ2-7, with TRBD1 identical over 8 bases. The length of the CDR3 is 14 residues. V shed 5 bases, J shed 3 bases, and the junction held 6 bases outside the gene matches. Per the germline V gene, CDR1 is SNHLY and CDR2 is FYNNEI. The CDR3 spells CASSLDRGDYEQYF. The CDR3 nucleotides read TGTGCCAGCAGTTTAGACAGGGGAGACTACGAGCAGTACTTC. Based on the CDR3 plus reference TRBV2 and TRBJ2-7, the full variable domain is EPEVTQTPSHQVTQMGQEVILRCVPISNHLYFYWYRQILGQKVEFLVSFYNNEISEKSEIFDDQFSVERPDGSNFTLKIRSTKLEDSAMYFCASSLDRGDYEQYFGPGTRLTVT.

The chain links TRBV27 to TRBJ2-2; 9 bases agree with TRBD2. Germline values: CDR1 MNHEY, CDR2 SMNVEV (reference sequence). The junction had 7 bases not matched to a gene; V was cut back by 6 bases and J by 5 bases. The CDR3 extends over 15 amino acids. The CDR3 here is CASRPAGGRTGELFF. In nucleotides, the CDR3 is TGTGCCAGCAGACCAGCGGGAGGTCGGACCGGGGAGCTGTTTTTT.